Following are 27 T cell receptor beta chains from one sample sequenced in a study of T cell responses to AZD1222 COVID-19 vaccine. Profiling relied on immunoSEQ multiplex PCR, and the TCRdb table lists in-frame clones only, not all of them. The repertoire holds around 180,000 clones, with about 90% as singletons. This specimen consisted of peripheral blood, obtained on day 0 of AZD1222 vaccination. These receptors all come from an adult in good health.

The chain joins TRBV5-4 to TRBJ1-3, with D maybe TRBD1 (5 bases). Germline assignment: CDR1 SGHNT and CDR2 YYREEE (reference sequence). V was cut by 0 bases and J by 4 bases, with 8 bases left in between. The CDR3 has 14 amino acids. The DNA for the CDR3 is TGTGCCAGCAGCTTGGAGGGGCGCGGAAACACCATATATTTT. It translates to CASSLEGRGNTIYF.

The chain recombines TRBV7-2 with TRBJ2-3; 9 bases align to TRBD2. CDR3 length: 16 amino acids. Per the germline V gene, CDR1 is SGHTA and CDR2 is FQGNSA. Trimming took 2 bases from V and 4 from J; bases not matched to a gene: 7. In DNA, the CDR3 is TGTGCCAGCAGCTTAAATAGCGGGAGAGGGGCAGATACGCAGTATTTT. It encodes CASSLNSGRGADTQYF.

This clone has only one observation. This sequence joins TRBV11-2 and TRBJ2-3; a weak D match, TRBD2 (6 bases). There are 13 residues in the CDR3. Trimming left V 7 bases short and J 6 bases short, with 14 bases between. Germline V CDR1 and CDR2: SGHAT, FQNNGV. The DNA for the CDR3 is TGTGCCAGCAACTCGCCTGGGGGGGATACGCAGTATTTT. This translates into CASNSPGGDTQYF. The full variable domain, rest sourced from reference TRBV11-2 and TRBJ2-3, is EAGVAQSPRYKIIEKRQSVAFWCNPISGHATLYWYQQILGQGPKLLIQFQNNGVVDDSQLPKDRFSAERLKGVDSTLKIQPAKLEDSAVYLCASNSPGGDTQYFGPGTRLTVL.

The DNA of the CDR3 is TGTGCCAGCTCACAGGTAACCGGGACAGGGCCCAATCAGCCCCAGCATTTT. Its translation: CASSQVTGTGPNQPQHF. The chain recombines TRBV18 with TRBJ1-5, with TRBD1 matching over 9 bases. Germline V gene lookup returns CDR1 KGHSH and CDR2 LQKENI. V was pared by 4 bases and J by 3 bases, with 10 bases of the junction left unmatched. This CDR3 has 17 residues.

The V gene is TRBV7-8, the J gene TRBJ2-5; 8 positions agree with TRBD1. Germline V gene sequence: CDR1 SGHVS, CDR2 FQNEAQ. There are 15 residues in the CDR3. V lost 4 bases and J lost 5; bases outside the gene matches: 9. The DNA of the CDR3 is TGTGCCAGCAGCTCCGCAGGGGGCTGGGGGGAGACCCAGTACTTC. It is translated as CASSSAGGWGETQYF.

The chain carries TRBV2 and TRBJ2-5; perhaps TRBD1 as D (6 bases). Germline V CDR1 and CDR2: SNHLY, FYNNEI. The CDR3 covers 16 residues. Trimming shortened V by 5 bases and J by 5 bases, and 21 bases separated the two germline ends. In DNA form, the CDR3 reads TGTGCCAGCAGTCATTATCCACAGGGTAGCATTGAGACCCAGTACTTC. This sequence encodes CASSHYPQGSIETQYF.

The rearrangement links TRBV5-6 to TRBJ1-2; D is unresolved. CDR3 size: 11 residues. Germline V gene data show CDR1 as SGHDT and CDR2 as YYEEEE. The V end lost 2 bases, the J end lost 6 bases, and 5 bases lay between the germline ends. The CDR3 spells CASSFTDGYTF. The CDR3 nucleotides are TGTGCCAGCAGCTTTACAGATGGCTACACCTTC.

The chain couples TRBV7-3 to TRBJ1-1, with D maybe TRBD1 (5 bases). V shed 5 bases and J shed 7 bases, with 14 bases lying between them. Per the germline V gene, CDR1 is SGHTA and CDR2 is FQGTGA. This CDR3 contains 13 residues. The CDR3 nucleotides are TGTGCCAGCAGCCCTCAGGGAACACTTGAAGCTTTCTTT. The encoded protein is CASSPQGTLEAFF.

This clone appeared a few times. The CDR3 DNA reads as TGTGCCAGCAGGGCGTCTTCCGGGACCCAAACCGGGGAGCTGTTTTTT. Translating gives CASRASSGTQTGELFF. The V gene is TRBV2, the J gene TRBJ2-2; D possibly uses TRBD1 or TRBD2 (5 bases each). Trimming took 6 bases from V and 5 from J, leaving 19 bases between them. CDR3 length: 16 residues. Germline assignment: CDR1 SNHLY and CDR2 FYNNEI.

V usage is TRBV5-5 and J usage is TRBJ1-5; maybe TRBD1 (6 bases). This CDR3 has 20 residues. Germline V gene sequence: CDR1 SGHKS, CDR2 YYEKEE (reference sequence). V was pared by 2 bases and J by 0 bases, with 24 bases between. Here the CDR3 reads CASSLGSRGGVGGSNQPQHF. The CDR3, as DNA: TGTGCCAGCAGCTTAGGGTCCAGGGGAGGTGTAGGAGGTAGCAATCAGCCCCAGCATTTT. The complete variable domain, with remaining parts taken from reference TRBV5-5 and TRBJ1-5, reads DAGVTQSPTHLIKTRGQQVTLRCSPISGHKSVSWYQQVLGQGPQFIFQYYEKEERGRGNFPDRFSARQFPNYSSELNVNALLLGDSALYLCASSLGSRGGVGGSNQPQHFGDGTRLSIL.

The chain recombines TRBV2 with TRBJ1-1; D unclear. Germline values: CDR1 SNHLY, CDR2 FYNNEI. V shed 8 bases and J shed 4 bases, with 23 bases lying between them. This CDR3 region has 16 residues. The CDR3: CASWNQELATGTEAFF. CDR3 coding DNA: TGTGCCAGCTGGAATCAGGAACTCGCTACGGGCACTGAAGCTTTCTTT. The full variable domain, in which reference TRBV2 and TRBJ1-1 provide the parts outside the CDR3, is EPEVTQTPSHQVTQMGQEVILRCVPISNHLYFYWYRQILGQKVEFLVSFYNNEISEKSEIFDDQFSVERPDGSNFTLKIRSTKLEDSAMYFCASWNQELATGTEAFFGQGTRLTVV.

The chain uses TRBV4-2 and TRBJ2-1, with 16 nucleotides matching TRBD2. The CDR3 has 20 residues. With V trimmed by 4 bases and J by 1 base, 10 bases remained unmatched. From germline, CDR1 is LGHNA and CDR2 YNFKEQ. In DNA form, the CDR3 reads TGTGCCAGCAGCCGAGAGGGACTAGCGGGAGGGCCCACGTCCTACAATGAGCAGTTCTTC. Its protein product is CASSREGLAGGPTSYNEQFF.

This clone showed up just a few times. As DNA, the CDR3 is TGTGCCAGCAGTTTAGCGGGACAGGGAATTTCCTACAATGAGCAGTTCTTC. It encodes CASSLAGQGISYNEQFF. The chain is built from TRBV27 and TRBJ2-1; 9 bases are a match to TRBD1. There are 17 residues in the CDR3. Germline V lookup: CDR1 MNHEY, CDR2 SMNVEV (reference sequence). V lost 2 bases, J lost 1 base, and 6 bases stayed unmatched.

This rearrangement joins TRBV9 to TRBJ1-3, with 8 nucleotides matching TRBD1. The V and J ends lost 4 bases and 2 bases, in that order; junction bases with no gene match: 17. Germline values: CDR1 SGDLS, CDR2 YYNGEE. The CDR3 has 19 amino acids. Written as DNA, the CDR3 is TGTGCCAGCAGCTCTCGCTCCGGGACAGGCCATGGACCTGGAAACACCATATATTTT. Amino acids: CASSSRSGTGHGPGNTIYF.

The rearrangement uses TRBV29-1 and TRBJ2-7, with 8 bases aligning to TRBD2. CDR3 size: 13 residues. J was trimmed by 4 bases and V by 4 bases; bases with no gene match: 6. From germline, CDR1 is SQVTM and CDR2 ANQGSEA. CDR3 nucleotides: TGCAGCGTTGTTACTAGCGGACTTTACGAGCAGTACTTC. Protein sequence: CSVVTSGLYEQYF.

This chain links TRBV2 with TRBJ1-2; the match to TRBD1 covers 7 bases. Per the germline V gene, CDR1 is SNHLY and CDR2 is FYNNEI. V was pared by 6 bases and J by 6 bases, with 4 bases of the junction left unmatched. CDR3 length: 12 amino acids. The CDR3 protein is CASRPDRDGYTF. For the CDR3, the DNA is TGTGCCAGCAGACCCGACAGGGATGGCTACACCTTC.

The V gene is TRBV6-4, the J gene TRBJ2-1, with D uncertain. The germline V gene encodes CDR1 MRHNA and CDR2 SNTAGT. CDR3 length equals 14 residues. Trimming cost V 4 bases and J 7 bases, with 14 bases left between them. The CDR3 is CASSVNTYDNEQFF. In DNA, the CDR3 is TGTGCCAGCAGTGTTAATACCTACGATAATGAGCAGTTCTTC.

On this clone: This sample includes further DNA sequences coding for the same CDR3. The J gene is TRBJ1-3, the V gene TRBV12-3 or TRBV12-4, with D unresolved. The CDR3 sequence is 10 residues long. Trimming removed 6 bases from V and 7 bases from J, with 4 bases in between. The CDR3 sequence: CASRLNTIYF. The CDR3 DNA reads TGTGCCAGCAGACTCAACACCATATATTTT.

The V and J genes are TRBV11-2 and TRBJ1-2; tentatively, D is TRBD1 (5 bases). CDR1 is SGHAT, CDR2 FQNNGV, per germline. Trimming left V 0 bases short and J 7 bases short, with 9 bases between. CDR3 length: 13 amino acids. CDR3 amino acids: CASSLERGPGYTF. The DNA for the CDR3 is TGTGCCAGCAGCTTAGAGAGGGGTCCTGGCTACACCTTC.

The chain couples TRBV7-9 to TRBJ2-6; D tentatively reads TRBD1 or TRBD2 (6 bases each). V was shortened by 2 bases and J by 3 bases, with 8 bases between the two germline ends. CDR1 SEHNR and CDR2 FQNEAQ come from the germline V gene (reference sequence). CDR3 size: 15 residues. CDR3 residues: CASSLRGRGANVLTF. In DNA form, the CDR3 reads TGTGCCAGCAGCTTACGGGGGCGTGGGGCCAACGTCCTGACTTTC.

The chain is built from TRBV30 and TRBJ1-4, with D perhaps TRBD1 (6 bases). Deletions cut 6 bases from V and 1 base from J, with 15 bases between. Germline CDR1 GTSNPN, CDR2 SVGIG (reference sequence). The CDR3 covers 15 residues. CDR3 residues: CACPKGGGTNEKLFF. The CDR3 bases are TGTGCCTGTCCTAAAGGGGGGGGAACTAATGAAAAACTGTTTTTT.

The CDR3 region is CASSMAFLQPQHF. CDR3 DNA sequence: TGTGCCAGTAGTATGGCCTTCCTTCAGCCCCAGCATTTT. This rearrangement joins TRBV19 to TRBJ1-5, with D hard to call. V was clipped by 3 bases and J by 6 bases, with 9 bases between them. CDR1 and CDR2 (germline): LNHDA, SQIVND (reference sequence). The length of the CDR3 is 13 residues.

Comment on this clone: Distinct nucleotide sequences in the sample also encode this CDR3. CDR3 bases: TGCGCCAGCAGCCAATCGAACACCGGGGAGCTGTTTTTT. It is translated as CASSQSNTGELFF. This chain joins TRBV4-1 and TRBJ2-2; D uncertain. Trimming shortened V by 2 bases and J by 0 bases, and 1 base separated the two germline ends. Germline V gene sequence: CDR1 MGHRA, CDR2 YSYEKL. The CDR3 runs 13 residues.

The V gene is TRBV6-2 or TRBV6-3, the J gene TRBJ2-7; the D gene is possibly TRBD2 (6 bases). Germline-derived CDR1 and CDR2 are MNHEY and SVGEGT. V was pared by 6 bases and J by 1 base, with 19 bases between. This CDR3 region has 16 residues. For the CDR3, the DNA is TGTGCCAGCAGCTCCGCCTCTGCCGGGAGATCCTACGAGCAGTACTTC. This encodes CASSSASAGRSYEQYF.

The chain has TRBV18 and TRBJ2-1; 7 bases map to TRBD1. In germline, CDR1 is KGHSH, CDR2 LQKENI. The CDR3 extends over 15 amino acids. V gave up 3 bases and J gave up 5 bases; unmatched junction bases: 7. The CDR3 nucleotides read TGTGCCAGCTCACCTCCGGGACAGAGGCACAATGAGCAGTTCTTC. Protein: CASSPPGQRHNEQFF.

The genes are TRBV6-2 or TRBV6-3 and TRBJ1-2, with TRBD1 identical over 9 bases. With 2 bases clipped from V and 7 bases from J, the junction kept 5 bases outside the gene matches. Germline V CDR1 and CDR2: MNHEY, SVGEGT. The CDR3 is 14 amino acids. In nucleotides, the CDR3 is TGTGCCAGCAGTTACCGGGGGACAGGGAGTGGCTACACCTTC. It translates to CASSYRGTGSGYTF.

The chain couples TRBV3-1 (or the pseudogene TRBV3-2) to TRBJ1-1, with a possible D match to TRBD1 (6 bases). Trimming shortened V by 0 bases and J by 5 bases, and 13 bases separated the two germline ends. Germline CDR1 is LGHDT and CDR2 is YNNKEL (reference sequence). The CDR3 length is 15 residues. This CDR3 reads CASSQDSSGETEAFF. CDR3 nucleotide sequence: TGTGCCAGCAGCCAAGATAGTTCAGGGGAGACTGAAGCTTTCTTT.